Below are 24 T cell receptor beta chains sequenced from a single sample in a study of vaccination and CD4 T cells after COVID-19. The treatment denotes: approximately 9-day PBMC culture with coronavirus spike peptide pools or control peptides (ViraFEST assay). Their recognized antigens are unknown. Sequence data for DNA of cultured CD4+ T cells were generated by the Oncomine TCR Beta short-read assay. MiXCR, applied by TCRdb to the PCR reads, yields one record per CDR3 protein. The table lists over 20,000 distinct CDR3 sequences, under 80% of them singletons. Sequencing was done on a sample of CD4+ T cells from blood, cultured in vitro. These receptors all stem from a human donor who had recovered from COVID-19.

The sample holds a few counts of this clonotype. V is TRBV7-8 and J is TRBJ2-5; D unclear. Trimming removed 5 bases at V and 5 bases at J, with 15 bases between. Looked up from germline, CDR1 is SGHVS and CDR2 is FQNEAQ. The CDR3 is 14 residues long. CDR3 sequence (DNA): TGTGCCAGCAGCCCCTCTAACGTCCAGGAGACCCAGTACTTC. The encoded protein is CASSPSNVQETQYF.

This clonotype has a handful of counts. This chain connects TRBV11-3 to TRBJ2-2, with a weak D call TRBD2 (5 bases). The CDR3 has 15 amino acids. Trimming took off 1 base at V and 0 bases at J, with 6 bases between the two ends. In germline, CDR1 is SGHNT, CDR2 YENEEA. The CDR3 nucleotides are TGTGCCAGCAGCTTAGGCGGGTCGAACACCGGGGAGCTGTTTTTT. It yields the protein CASSLGGSNTGELFF.

Regarding this clonotype: A read error may account for a junction end that differs from germline. This rearrangement joins TRBV15 to TRBJ1-2; no reliable D call. The CDR3 is 12 residues long. From germline, CDR1 is LNHNV and CDR2 YYDKDF (reference sequence). CDR3 residues: CATSGELRGYTF. The CDR3 DNA reads TGTGCCACCAGCGGAGAGCTAAGGGGCTACACCTTC.

The chain joins TRBV5-5 to TRBJ2-6; D uncertain. The germline V gene has CDR1 SGHKS and CDR2 YYEKEE (reference sequence). The CDR3 has 18 amino acids. Trimming cost V 0 bases and J 1 base, with 14 bases left between them. The CDR3 protein is CASSLEVVLSSGANVLTF. In DNA form, the CDR3 reads TGTGCCAGCAGCTTGGAAGTAGTGCTAAGTTCTGGGGCCAACGTCCTGACTTTC.

The chain joins TRBV24-1 to TRBJ2-5; 9 bases line up with TRBD2. The assigned J gene may be wrong: the sequence end matches TRBJ2-7 better. CDR3 length: 14 residues. Germline V gives CDR1 KGHDR, CDR2 SFDVKD. The CDR3 region is CATSETGTSNEQYF. The CDR3 bases are TGTGCCACCAGTGAAACCGGGACTAGCAACGAGCAGTACTTC.

This sequence joins TRBV30 and TRBJ1-2; perhaps TRBD1 as D (6 bases). The CDR3 has 15 amino acids. CDR1 GTSNPN and CDR2 SVGIG come from the germline V gene (reference sequence). Trimming cost V 8 bases and J 2 bases, with 21 bases left between them. Here the CDR3 DNA reads TGTGCCCGTCGGCGGGGGGCAGATCCAAACTATGGCTACACCTTC. Translation gives CARRRGADPNYGYTF.

The chain couples TRBV11-2 to TRBJ2-5; 10 bases agree with TRBD2. Trimming cost V 1 base and J 5 bases; bases outside gene matches: 7. The CDR3 sequence is 16 residues long. Germline-derived CDR1 and CDR2 are SGHAT and FQNNGV. The CDR3 sequence is CASSLALAGAWETQYF. CDR3 coding DNA: TGTGCCAGCAGCTTAGCTCTAGCGGGAGCGTGGGAGACCCAGTACTTC.

This clonotype came up a few times. The CDR3 is CASSGQGFTEAFF. CDR3 nucleotide sequence: TGTGCCAGCAGTGGACAGGGGTTCACTGAAGCTTTCTTT. The V gene is TRBV2, the J gene TRBJ1-1; TRBD1 agrees at 8 bases. CDR1 and CDR2 from the germline V gene are SNHLY and FYNNEI. V gave up 4 bases and J gave up 4 bases; unmatched junction bases: 2. The CDR3 runs 13 residues.

This rearrangement joins TRBV5-8 to TRBJ1-2; 10 bases match TRBD1. CDR1 is SGHTS and CDR2 is YDEGEE in the germline V gene. V shed 9 bases, J shed 7 bases, and the junction held 18 bases outside the gene matches. The CDR3 is 16 residues long. DNA of the CDR3: TGTGCCAACGGAAACCCGGGACAGGGGTTTGAGACTGGCTACACCTTC. It specifies CANGNPGQGFETGYTF.

This clonotype was seen only once. V gene TRBV6-2 or TRBV6-3 combines with J gene TRBJ2-7; D is unresolved. V lost 0 bases and J 2 bases, leaving 20 bases between the germline ends. Germline CDR1 reads MNHEY; CDR2 reads SVGEGT. CDR3 length: 18 residues. The CDR3 coding sequence is TGTGCCAGCAGTTACTCGAGTGGTTTGGGCCGCCGGGCCTACGAGCAGTACTTC. Amino acids: CASSYSSGLGRRAYEQYF.

J is TRBJ1-6 and V is TRBV7-2, with TRBD1 matching over 7 bases. CDR1 and CDR2 from the germline V gene are SGHTA and FQGNSA. Trimming took 1 base from V and 6 from J; bases not matched to a gene: 3. The CDR3 consists of 15 residues. The CDR3 nucleotides are TGTGCCAGCAGCTTAGGGGGACAGCTTAATTCACCCCTCCACTTT. As protein: CASSLGGQLNSPLHF.

The chain employs TRBV20-1 and TRBJ2-2, with TRBD2 identical over 7 bases. V gave up 0 bases and J gave up 3 bases; unmatched junction bases: 13. Germline V lookup: CDR1 DFQATT, CDR2 SNEGSKA (reference sequence). CDR3 length equals 18 residues. In DNA, the CDR3 is TGCAGTGCTAGAGATCCTACCCACGGCGGGAGACACACCGGGGAGCTGTTTTTT. Residues: CSARDPTHGGRHTGELFF.

J is TRBJ1-6 and V is TRBV7-2; TRBD1 is a possible D gene (5 bases). CDR1 is SGHTA, CDR2 FQGNSA, per germline. V lost 2 bases to trimming and J lost 9 bases, with 8 bases between them. The CDR3 extends over 13 amino acids. For the CDR3, the DNA is TGTGCCAGCAGCTTAACCCAGGGTTCACCCCTCCACTTT. Its protein is CASSLTQGSPLHF.

V is TRBV6-1 and J is TRBJ1-6; D ambiguous. Germline-derived CDR1 and CDR2 are MNHNS and SASEGT. The CDR3 extends over 11 amino acids. The V gene lost 3 bases and the J gene lost 14 bases, with 8 bases spanning the gap. The CDR3 sequence: CASSDRRSLHF. The CDR3 DNA is TGTGCCAGCAGTGATAGGAGATCCCTCCACTTT.

The chain couples TRBV12-3 or TRBV12-4 to TRBJ1-5; maybe TRBD1 (6 bases). Trimming left V 8 bases short and J 0 bases short, with 8 bases between. This CDR3 region has 13 residues. CDR3 sequence reads: CASGQNSNQPQHF. DNA for the CDR3: TGTGCCAGCGGACAGAATAGCAATCAGCCCCAGCATTTT.

V gene TRBV6-1 combines with J gene TRBJ1-3; no definite D call. The CDR3 loop spans 19 amino acids. V lost 2 bases and J 4 bases, leaving 24 bases between the germline ends. In germline, CDR1 is MNHNS, CDR2 SASEGT. CDR3 residues: CASSENGMENWRLGNTIYF. Written as DNA, the CDR3 is TGTGCCAGCAGTGAAAATGGGATGGAAAATTGGCGACTCGGAAACACCATATATTTT.

The rearrangement links TRBV7-2 to TRBJ2-2; TRBD2 matches at 14 bases. This CDR3 contains 17 residues. Germline trimming cut 2 bases from V and 4 bases from J; bases unmatched to any gene: 3. Germline assignment: CDR1 SGHTA and CDR2 FQGNSA. The CDR3 protein is CASSLSGTSGSTGELFF. CDR3 nucleotides: TGTGCCAGCAGCTTATCAGGGACTAGCGGGAGCACCGGGGAGCTGTTTTTT.

This clonotype was recorded once. The J gene is TRBJ1-1, the V gene TRBV6-2 or TRBV6-3; D gene uncertain. This CDR3 is built from 14 residues. V lost 4 bases, J lost 1 base, and 10 bases lay in between. Germline V gene data show CDR1 as MNHEY and CDR2 as SVGEGT. CDR3 sequence: CASSLQPRNTEAFF. CDR3 DNA: TGTGCCAGCAGTTTACAACCCCGGAACACTGAAGCTTTCTTT.

About this clonotype itself: Sequence at one end of the junction differs from germline and may be a read error. The rearrangement links TRBV27 to TRBJ2-7; TRBD2 matches at 11 bases. Germline V gene lookup returns CDR1 MNHEY and CDR2 SMNVEV (reference sequence). This CDR3 has 17 amino acids. DNA for the CDR3: TGTGCCAGCAGTTTCAGAATTACTAGCGGGAGATCCTACGAGCGGTACTTC. As protein: CASSFRITSGRSYERYF.

This chain joins TRBV12-3 or TRBV12-4 and TRBJ1-1, with D perhaps matching TRBD1 (6 bases). The CDR3 is 15 amino acids. The V and J ends lost 6 bases and 1 base respectively, with 15 bases between them. The CDR3 is CASRPNEGGNTEAFF. The CDR3 DNA is TGTGCCAGCAGACCGAACGAAGGGGGGAACACTGAAGCTTTCTTT.

V gene TRBV6-2 or TRBV6-3 combines with J gene TRBJ1-5, with D perhaps matching TRBD1 (5 bases). The CDR3 runs to 15 residues. Germline CDR1 is MNHEY and CDR2 is SVGEGT. V was shortened by 6 bases and J by 2 bases, with 14 bases between the two germline ends. The CDR3 loop reads CASSPRATGNQPQHF. CDR3 DNA: TGTGCCAGCAGCCCCAGGGCGACGGGCAATCAGCCCCAGCATTTT.

The CDR3 sequence: CASSTPLSRVDYTF. The CDR3 DNA follows: TGTGCCAGCAGTACCCCCTTGTCCAGGGTGGACTACACCTTC. The V gene is TRBV28, the J gene TRBJ1-2; D may be TRBD1 (5 bases). V was pared by 5 bases and J by 10 bases, with 20 bases between. Germline CDR1 and CDR2: MDHEN and SYDVKM. This CDR3 has 14 amino acids.

This chain joins TRBV30 and TRBJ2-7; 12 bases fit TRBD2. CDR1 and CDR2 (germline): GTSNPN, SVGIG (reference sequence). V was pared by 0 bases and J by 2 bases, with 11 bases of the junction left unmatched. The CDR3 spans 18 residues. CDR3 protein: CAWSVGLAGGPLTYEQYF. CDR3 bases: TGTGCCTGGAGTGTAGGGCTAGCGGGAGGGCCCTTGACCTACGAGCAGTACTTC.

This sequence joins TRBV24-1 and TRBJ2-1; D remains ambiguous. Trimming cost V 2 bases and J 2 bases, with 9 bases left between them. The CDR3 covers 15 residues. CDR1 and CDR2 (germline): KGHDR, SFDVKD. The CDR3 region is CATSDSVRPYNEQFF. The CDR3 DNA reads as TGTGCCACCAGTGATTCCGTCAGGCCCTACAATGAGCAGTTCTTC.